A single sample is the source of the 27 T cell receptor beta chains below, sequenced in a study of blood T cell repertoires in COVID-19. Profiling relied on immunoSEQ multiplex PCR, and the TCRdb table lists in-frame clones only, not all of them. The sample lists 150,000 to 200,000 clones, around 89% seen once, with approximately 4.5% in the top ten. The sequenced sample consisted of peripheral blood. The receptor set was obtained from a human donor in a cohort sampled during active COVID-19.

J is TRBJ1-4 and V is TRBV7-9, with TRBD1 as a possible D gene (6 bases). The CDR3 covers 14 residues. Deletions cut 10 bases from V and 8 bases from J, with 20 bases between. The germline gives CDR1 SEHNR, CDR2 FQNEAQ (reference sequence). CDR3 in DNA: TGTGCCACGGACAGAGACCCTCCTGGGGAAAAACTGTTTTTT. It encodes CATDRDPPGEKLFF.

V and J are TRBV7-2 and TRBJ2-4; 11 bases match TRBD2. J gave up 0 bases and V 5 bases, and 6 bases lay outside the gene matches. Germline values: CDR1 SGHTA, CDR2 FQGNSA. This CDR3 has 17 residues. In nucleotides, the CDR3 is TGTGCCAGCAGCAGGGGACTAGCGGCGATAGCCAAAAACATTCAGTACTTC. This encodes CASSRGLAAIAKNIQYF.

This clone came up once. The chain links TRBV5-1 to TRBJ1-1; the D is unclear. Looked up from germline, CDR1 is SGHRS and CDR2 is YFSETQ. V lost 0 bases and J lost 9, with 12 bases in between. The CDR3 sequence is 13 residues long. As DNA, the CDR3 is TGCGCCAGCAGCTTGGAGTCCGGGGTAAAAGCTTTCTTT. Protein: CASSLESGVKAFF. The whole variable domain, remainder taken from reference TRBV5-1 and TRBJ1-1, is KAGVTQTPRYLIKTRGQQVTLSCSPISGHRSVSWYQQTPGQGLQFLFEYFSETQRNKGNFPGRFSGRQFSNSRSEMNVSTLELGDSALYLCASSLESGVKAFFGQGTRLTVV.

This chain links TRBV5-1 with TRBJ1-2; D is uncertain. The CDR3 totals 14 residues. Germline CDR1 reads SGHRS; CDR2 reads YFSETQ. Trimming pared 0 bases from V and 1 base from J, leaving 7 bases between. The CDR3 sequence is CASSLGQINYGYTF. The CDR3 DNA follows: TGCGCCAGCAGCTTGGGGCAGATTAACTATGGCTACACCTTC.

In its sample, this clone was seen once. The chain combines TRBV27 with TRBJ1-1; D remains unclear. The ends were cut back, 5 bases at V and 1 base at J, with 8 bases in the middle. Germline V lookup: CDR1 MNHEY, CDR2 SMNVEV (reference sequence). The CDR3 extends over 13 amino acids. Here the CDR3 reads CASSPAGNTEAFF. The CDR3 DNA reads as TGTGCCAGCAGTCCGGCAGGGAACACTGAAGCTTTCTTT.

V is TRBV4-1 and J is TRBJ1-5, with D perhaps matching TRBD1 (6 bases). V was cut by 2 bases and J by 0 bases, with 8 bases left in between. The germline V gene encodes CDR1 MGHRA and CDR2 YSYEKL. The CDR3 totals 15 residues. The chain's CDR3 is CASSQNRDSNQPQHF. The CDR3 DNA reads as TGCGCCAGCAGCCAAAACAGGGATAGCAATCAGCCCCAGCATTTT.

This chain uses TRBV2 with TRBJ2-1; the D is unclear. V shed 2 bases and J shed 2 bases, with 19 bases lying between them. The germline V gene encodes CDR1 SNHLY and CDR2 FYNNEI. There are 18 residues in the CDR3. This CDR3 is CASSELGPANFPYNEQFF. For the CDR3, the DNA is TGTGCCAGCAGTGAACTTGGTCCTGCTAATTTCCCCTACAATGAGCAGTTCTTC.

The V gene is TRBV4-2, the J gene TRBJ2-1; 9 bases match TRBD2. After removal of 2 bases from V and 4 bases from J, the junction contained 6 bases not matched to a gene. The CDR3 consists of 16 residues. The germline gives CDR1 LGHNA, CDR2 YNFKEQ. The CDR3 here is CASSQLPSGTYNEQFF. In DNA, the CDR3 is TGTGCCAGCAGCCAATTGCCTAGCGGGACTTACAATGAGCAGTTCTTC.

This clone came up once. The chain carries TRBV25-1 and TRBJ2-1, with D possibly being TRBD2 (7 bases). The germline V and J ends were trimmed by 5 bases and 2 bases, with 10 bases remaining between them. CDR3 length: 14 residues. CDR1 and CDR2 (germline): MGHDK, SYGVNS. CDR3 residues: CASSRGGTYNEQFF. Written as DNA, the CDR3 is TGTGCCAGCAGTAGGGGGGGGACCTACAATGAGCAGTTCTTC.

This clone was seen only once. The chain joins TRBV6-5 to TRBJ2-7; 9 bases align to TRBD2. V lost 0 bases to trimming and J lost 5 bases; unmatched junction nucleotides: 5. The germline CDR1 and CDR2 sequences are MNHEY and SVGAGI. This CDR3 is 15 amino acids long. CDR3 nucleotides: TGTGCCAGCAGTTACTCGTCTAGCGGGATCGACGAGCAGTACTTC. Residues: CASSYSSSGIDEQYF.

The V call is TRBV5-1, the J call TRBJ2-2, with D perhaps TRBD2 (6 bases). This CDR3 region has 16 residues. From germline, CDR1 is SGHRS and CDR2 YFSETQ. V shed 0 bases and J shed 6 bases, with 15 bases lying between them. For the CDR3, the DNA is TGCGCCAGCAGCTTGGTTCTCGGGGGAATGGCCGGGGAGCTGTTTTTT. Protein: CASSLVLGGMAGELFF.

This clone was counted a few times. The gene calls are TRBV2 and TRBJ2-7, with D possibly being TRBD2 (5 bases). Germline V gene sequence: CDR1 SNHLY, CDR2 FYNNEI. The CDR3 has 15 residues. The V end was cut by 7 bases, the J end by 4 bases, with 20 bases between. CDR3: CASTQDSVSGYEQYF. The CDR3 nucleotides are TGTGCCAGCACCCAGGACTCCGTGTCTGGATACGAGCAGTACTTC.

At least ten counts were recorded for this clone. The chain joins TRBV6-5 to TRBJ2-1; D remains unclear. The V gene lost 6 bases and the J gene lost 4 bases, with 7 bases spanning the gap. The CDR3 consists of 12 residues. The germline gives CDR1 MNHEY, CDR2 SVGAGI. The CDR3 is CASSYKYNEQFF. The DNA for the CDR3 is TGTGCCAGCAGCTATAAATACAATGAGCAGTTCTTC.

The chain links TRBV28 to TRBJ2-3; 7 bases line up with TRBD2. Germline values: CDR1 MDHEN, CDR2 SYDVKM. After removal of 6 bases from V and 6 bases from J, the junction contained 15 bases not matched to a gene. The CDR3 loop spans 16 amino acids. The CDR3: CASSNPLADSTDTQYF. In DNA, the CDR3 is TGTGCCAGCAGCAACCCCCTAGCGGACTCCACGGATACGCAGTATTTT.

The CDR3 DNA follows: TGTGCCAGCTCACCACGAACACCGCATGACAGAGACAATGAGCAGTTCTTC. This sequence encodes CASSPRTPHDRDNEQFF. The chain combines TRBV18 with TRBJ2-1, with a tentative D call TRBD1 (5 bases). CDR1 and CDR2 (germline): KGHSH, LQKENI. Trimming left V 1 base short and J 5 bases short, with 18 bases between. The CDR3 is made up of 17 amino acids.

CDR3 sequence: CASSRGTSGSYEQYF. In nucleotides, the CDR3 is TGTGCCAGTAGTAGAGGGACTAGCGGGTCCTACGAGCAGTACTTC. V gene TRBV27 combines with J gene TRBJ2-7; the match to TRBD2 covers 12 bases. The CDR3 consists of 15 residues. With 9 bases clipped from V and 1 base from J, the junction kept 7 bases outside the gene matches. Germline V CDR1 and CDR2: MNHEY, SMNVEV (reference sequence).

This chain uses TRBV5-6 with TRBJ2-5; 9 nucleotides align to TRBD1. The V and J ends lost 6 bases and 5 bases, in that order; junction bases with no gene match: 8. The CDR3 loop spans 14 amino acids. Germline CDR1 SGHDT, CDR2 YYEEEE. The CDR3: CASNRAGQGETQYF. The DNA for the CDR3 is TGTGCCAGCAATCGCGCAGGACAGGGGGAGACCCAGTACTTC. Complete variable domain (other parts from reference TRBV5-6 and TRBJ2-5): DAGVTQSPTHLIKTRGQQVTLRCSPKSGHDTVSWYQQALGQGPQFIFQYYEEEERQRGNFPDRFSGHQFPNYSSELNVNALLLGDSALYLCASNRAGQGETQYFGPGTRLLVL.

A single count supports this clone. The genes are TRBV28 and TRBJ1-5; 7 bases match TRBD1. CDR1 is MDHEN, CDR2 SYDVKM, per germline. This CDR3 region has 15 residues. V shed 4 bases and J 0 bases; nucleotides not matched to a gene: 3. The chain's CDR3 is CASSSGQYSNQPQHF. The DNA of the CDR3 is TGTGCCAGCAGTTCGGGACAGTATAGCAATCAGCCCCAGCATTTT.

Only one count was recorded for this clone. This chain joins TRBV5-4 and TRBJ2-7; tentatively, D is TRBD2 (6 bases). This CDR3 contains 14 residues. The germline V and J ends were trimmed by 6 bases and 6 bases, with 19 bases remaining between them. Germline V gene data show CDR1 as SGHNT and CDR2 as YYREEE (reference sequence). DNA of the CDR3: TGTGCCAGCAACAAGGCGGGACCCCAACCCGAGCAGTACTTC. Its protein product is CASNKAGPQPEQYF. Drawing the rest from reference TRBV5-4 and TRBJ2-7, the complete variable domain is ETGVTQSPTHLIKTRGQQVTLRCSSQSGHNTVSWYQQALGQGPQFIFQYYREEENGRGNFPPRFSGLQFPNYSSELNVNALELDDSALYLCASNKAGPQPEQYFGPGTRLTVT.

The chain has TRBV5-4 and TRBJ2-7; 9 bases match TRBD2. The CDR3 covers 16 residues. CDR1 is SGHNT, CDR2 YYREEE, per germline (reference sequence). The trim removed 2 bases at V and 2 bases at J, leaving 8 bases unmatched. The CDR3 nucleotides are TGTGCCAGCAGCTTACCTAGGACTAGCGCGACCTACGAGCAGTACTTC. It encodes CASSLPRTSATYEQYF. Filled out from reference TRBV5-4 and TRBJ2-7, the complete variable domain reads ETGVTQSPTHLIKTRGQQVTLRCSSQSGHNTVSWYQQALGQGPQFIFQYYREEENGRGNFPPRFSGLQFPNYSSELNVNALELDDSALYLCASSLPRTSATYEQYFGPGTRLTVT.

The J gene is TRBJ2-3, the V gene TRBV7-9; a possible D gene is TRBD2 (5 bases). Germline V gene sequence: CDR1 SEHNR, CDR2 FQNEAQ (reference sequence). The CDR3 is 14 amino acids. The germline V and J ends were trimmed by 3 bases and 2 bases, with 9 bases remaining between them. The CDR3 DNA reads TGTGCCAGCAGCTTCCGGGGATACACAGATACGCAGTATTTT. Its protein product is CASSFRGYTDTQYF.

The chain joins TRBV19 to TRBJ2-1; tentatively, D is TRBD2 (7 bases). V lost 5 bases to trimming and J lost 15 bases, with 17 bases between them. CDR1 and CDR2 from the germline V gene are LNHDA and SQIVND (reference sequence). CDR3 size: 12 residues. CDR3 sequence: CASSPRAGHRFF. The CDR3 DNA sequence: TGTGCCAGTAGTCCCCGAGCGGGACATCGGTTCTTC.

The chain has TRBV7-9 and TRBJ2-3; D gene uncertain. Germline V gives CDR1 SEHNR, CDR2 FQNEAQ (reference sequence). This CDR3 is 12 amino acids long. The V end lost 6 bases, the J end lost 1 base, and 5 bases lay between the germline ends. The CDR3 sequence: CASSTGTDTQYF. The CDR3 region has the DNA TGTGCCAGCAGTACTGGCACAGATACGCAGTATTTT.

The chain combines TRBV30 with TRBJ2-2; 9 bases align to TRBD1. The CDR3 consists of 15 residues. J was trimmed by 6 bases and V by 5 bases; bases with no gene match: 10. Germline V gives CDR1 GTSNPN, CDR2 SVGIG (reference sequence). The DNA for the CDR3 is TGTGCCTGGTCGTCCGGGACAGGGATGGCCGGGGAGCTGTTTTTT. Translating gives CAWSSGTGMAGELFF.

The chain uses TRBV3-1 (or the pseudogene TRBV3-2) and TRBJ1-5, with D possibly matching TRBD1 (6 bases). V lost 2 bases and J 0 bases, leaving 14 bases between the germline ends. CDR3 length equals 17 residues. CDR1 is LGHDT and CDR2 is YNNKEL in the germline V gene (reference sequence). The CDR3 DNA sequence: TGTGCCAGCAGCCAAATTGGGACACCATATAGCAATCAGCCCCAGCATTTT. It codes for CASSQIGTPYSNQPQHF.

This chain joins TRBV30 and TRBJ2-3; 10 bases line up with TRBD2. The ends lost 1 base at V and 2 bases at J; junction bases unmatched: 12. From germline, CDR1 is GTSNPN and CDR2 SVGIG (reference sequence). This CDR3 spans 18 amino acids. The CDR3 region is CAWSASSGRVKDTDTQYF. The CDR3 region has the DNA TGTGCCTGGAGTGCCTCTAGCGGGAGAGTAAAAGACACAGATACGCAGTATTTT.

The chain carries TRBV27 and TRBJ1-6; D perhaps matches TRBD1 (5 bases). CDR3 length equals 13 residues. CDR1 is MNHEY, CDR2 SMNVEV, per germline (reference sequence). The germline V and J ends were trimmed by 4 bases and 6 bases, with 7 bases remaining between them. Written as DNA, the CDR3 is TGTGCCAGCAGTTGGGGGGTTAATTCACCCCTCCACTTT. Translation gives CASSWGVNSPLHF.